A single sample gave rise to the 10 T cell receptor beta chains below, sequenced in a study of OX40 agonist ivuxolimab in advanced cancers. TCRdb keeps only in-frame clones here, not all; method: immunoSEQ multiplex PCR. The table records tens of thousands of clones, about 86% of them present only once. The sample was CD4+ or CD8+ T cells sorted from blood, taken in a trial of the OX40 agonist ivuxolimab. These receptors all come from an adult with an advanced solid tumor such as melanoma, head and neck, liver or kidney cancer.

This clone was counted between two and nine times. CDR3 bases: TGCGCCAGCAGCTTGGTGGGCCCGGGCTCCTACAATGAGCAGTTCTTC. Its translation is CASSLVGPGSYNEQFF. This chain joins TRBV5-1 and TRBJ2-1; D remains ambiguous. CDR3 length: 16 residues. Germline CDR1 reads SGHRS; CDR2 reads YFSETQ. V lost 0 bases and J lost 0, with 10 bases in between. The full variable domain, rest sourced from reference TRBV5-1 and TRBJ2-1, is KAGVTQTPRYLIKTRGQQVTLSCSPISGHRSVSWYQQTPGQGLQFLFEYFSETQRNKGNFPGRFSGRQFSNSRSEMNVSTLELGDSALYLCASSLVGPGSYNEQFFGPGTRLTVL.

The chain combines TRBV10-2 with TRBJ1-1; TRBD1 might be the D (6 bases). Per germline, CDR1 WSHSY and CDR2 SAAADI. The CDR3 is 14 amino acids. V lost 6 bases, J lost 1 base, and 12 bases lay in between. CDR3 nucleotide sequence: TGCGCCAGCAGAGATGACAGGCCGAACACTGAAGCTTTCTTT. As protein: CASRDDRPNTEAFF.

The chain links TRBV30 to TRBJ1-6, with unresolved D. Germline CDR1 is GTSNPN and CDR2 is SVGIG (reference sequence). The V gene lost 4 bases and the J gene lost 9 bases, with 7 bases spanning the gap. The CDR3 extends over 11 amino acids. CDR3 sequence (DNA): TGTGCCTGGACAAGAGGTTCACCCCTCCACTTT. Its translation is CAWTRGSPLHF. The variable domain in full, with the rest retrieved from reference TRBV30 and TRBJ1-6, is SQTIHQWPATLVQPVGSPLSLECTVEGTSNPNLYWYRQAAGRGLQLLFYSVGIGQISSEVPQNLSASRPQDRQFILSSKKLLLSDSGFYLCAWTRGSPLHFGNGTRLTVT.

This clone was picked up a small number of times. This chain connects TRBV11-2 to TRBJ2-7; D may be TRBD2 (5 bases). With 5 bases removed from V and 4 bases from J, the gap between germline ends came to 18 bases. CDR3 length: 15 amino acids. Germline V gene lookup returns CDR1 SGHAT and CDR2 FQNNGV. The CDR3 reads CASSEGGGYGYEQYF. The CDR3 bases are TGTGCCAGCAGCGAAGGAGGAGGATATGGATACGAGCAGTACTTC.

The CDR3, as DNA: TGTGCCAGCAATCAAGGGGGGTCTGGAAACACCATATATTTT. Its translation: CASNQGGSGNTIYF. This rearrangement joins TRBV25-1 to TRBJ1-3, with a weak D call TRBD1 (6 bases). Trimming removed 7 bases from V and 1 base from J, with 11 bases in between. The V gene's germline CDR1 is MGHDK and CDR2 SYGVNS. This CDR3 spans 14 amino acids.

The chain is built from TRBV6-5 and TRBJ1-2, with D uncertain. The CDR3 covers 14 residues. Trimming left V 5 bases short and J 0 bases short, with 10 bases between. Germline V lookup: CDR1 MNHEY, CDR2 SVGAGI. The CDR3 reads CASSPQISNYGYTF. CDR3 in DNA: TGTGCCAGCAGTCCACAGATTTCTAACTATGGCTACACCTTC.

The chain carries TRBV30 and TRBJ2-6; 11 bases are shared with TRBD1. CDR3 size: 14 residues. Germline V gives CDR1 GTSNPN, CDR2 SVGIG (reference sequence). J lost 6 bases, V lost 8 bases, and 6 bases had no gene match. The CDR3 region is CAGRTGGAANVLTF. The CDR3 bases are TGTGCCGGACGGACAGGGGGCGCGGCCAACGTCCTGACTTTC.

The CDR3 bases are TGTGCCAGCAGCGTACGGCCCTTTGGGAGCGAGCAGTACTTC. Translating it yields CASSVRPFGSEQYF. This rearrangement joins TRBV9 to TRBJ2-7, with TRBD2 as a possible D gene (5 bases). This CDR3 comprises 14 residues. The V and J ends lost 1 base and 6 bases respectively, with 14 bases between them. CDR1 SGDLS and CDR2 YYNGEE come from the germline V gene.

A few counts support this clone. The chain employs TRBV7-9 and TRBJ1-2; D remains unclear. Germline V gene lookup returns CDR1 SEHNR and CDR2 FQNEAQ (reference sequence). This CDR3 is built from 13 residues. V was shortened by 11 bases and J by 4 bases, with 17 bases between the two germline ends. The CDR3 is CAVQPSRGYGYTF. CDR3 nucleotides: TGTGCCGTACAGCCTTCTCGAGGCTATGGCTACACCTTC.

The chain couples TRBV5-4 to TRBJ1-2; D uncertain. The length of the CDR3 is 13 residues. With 5 bases removed from V and 2 bases from J, the gap between germline ends came to 10 bases. Germline CDR1 reads SGHNT; CDR2 reads YYREEE (reference sequence). CDR3 in amino acids: CASSPDKNYGYTF. The CDR3 region has the DNA TGTGCCAGCAGTCCCGACAAGAACTATGGCTACACCTTC.